This TCR beta chain was sequenced for a study of radiation and T cells in renal cell carcinoma. With V trimmed by 2 bases and J by 6 bases, 3 bases remained unmatched. CDR3 length: 15 amino acids. Germline V gene lookup returns CDR1 ENHRY and CDR2 SYGVKD. The method was immunoSEQ multiplex PCR; TCRdb's version includes in-frame clones alone and lacks a portion of them. Among tens of thousands of clones, about four fifths were seen once, and the ten largest hold 5% to 6.5%. The time point: baseline pretreatment blood. As to treatment: 15 Gy SBRT to primary tumor, nephrectomy 4 weeks later. The rearrangement joins TRBV10-3 to TRBJ2-4; 11 nucleotides line up with TRBD2. The TCR was taken from a man in his 60s with renal cell carcinoma. The sequenced sample was blood, obtained from a patient whose treatment included radiotherapy and nephrectomy. The CDR3 DNA sequence: TGTGCCATCAGTGAGACTAGCGGGAGCGCAAACATTCAGTACTTC. This encodes CAISETSGSANIQYF.